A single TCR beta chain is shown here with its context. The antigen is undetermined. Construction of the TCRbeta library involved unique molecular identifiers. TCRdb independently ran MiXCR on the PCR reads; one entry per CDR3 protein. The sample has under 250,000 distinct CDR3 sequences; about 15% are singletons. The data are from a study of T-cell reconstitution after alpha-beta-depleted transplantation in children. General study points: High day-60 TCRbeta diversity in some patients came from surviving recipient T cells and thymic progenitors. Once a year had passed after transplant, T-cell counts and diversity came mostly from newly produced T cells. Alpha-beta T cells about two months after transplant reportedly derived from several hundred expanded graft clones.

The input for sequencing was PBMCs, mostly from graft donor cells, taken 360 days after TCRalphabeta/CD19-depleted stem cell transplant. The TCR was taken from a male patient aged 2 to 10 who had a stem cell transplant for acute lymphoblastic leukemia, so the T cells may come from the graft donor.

The CDR3 sequence is CASSSAPRDTGELFF. The CDR3 region has the DNA TGTGCCAGCAGCTCGGCACCCCGGGACACCGGGGAGCTGTTTTTT. The chain has TRBV7-7 and TRBJ2-2; D not certain. Trimming stripped 4 bases from V and 3 bases from J, with 12 bases between. This CDR3 comprises 15 residues. The germline CDR1 and CDR2 sequences are SSHAT and FNYEAQ (reference sequence).